The entry that follows covers one T cell receptor (beta chain) sequence. As yet, its antigen is unknown. V was cut by 3 bases and J by 0 bases, with 8 bases left in between. Germline CDR1 and CDR2: SGHTA and FQGNSA. The CDR3 has 14 amino acids. These data are taken from a study of graft-versus-host responses after intestinal transplantation. Study overall: Multivisceral, liver-intestinal, or isolated intestinal grafts were transplanted into recipients. Study results and caveats: Individuals carrying graft-donor T cell macrochimerism showed high graft-versus-host to host-versus-graft clonal ratios in allografts. Investigators detected GvH clones in recipient marrow, with some emerging earlier in ileum or blood. Circulating GvH clone levels at their peak were associated with HvG declines (early post-transplant).

Processed graft tissue released its intraepithelial and lamina propria lymphocytes. Assay: immunoSEQ multiplex PCR; the TCRdb copy retains only in-frame clones and omits some. Seen here are 15,000 or so clones, under 70% observed once, and the top ten hold 23%. The specimen was ileum tissue, collected around 720 days after intestinal transplantation. This receptor was obtained from a human patient who received an intestinal transplant, so some T cells may come from the graft donor. This chain links TRBV7-2 with TRBJ1-2; a possible D gene is TRBD1 (5 bases). This chain's CDR3 is CASSFGRANYGYTF. CDR3 DNA sequence: TGTGCCAGCAGCTTCGGCAGGGCTAACTATGGCTACACCTTC.